This T cell receptor (beta chain) was captured in a study of CD8 T cells in ankylosing spondylitis. General study findings and limits: A TCR beta motif of eight or nine highly homologous variants seemed to mark ankylosing spondylitis blood.

Trimming cost V 4 bases and J 1 base; bases outside gene matches: 8. Germline V lookup: CDR1 SGHRS, CDR2 YFSETQ. There are 18 residues in the CDR3. On this clonotype itself: Its antigen is still unknown.

In TCRdb, the 5' RACE reads were re-called with MiXCR into one record per CDR3 protein. The sample includes over 450,000 distinct CDR3 sequences, approximately 12% of them seen just once. This clonotype originated in a male donor with ankylosing spondylitis. This chain uses TRBV5-1 with TRBJ2-1; 13 bases align to TRBD2. Specimen: blood, either unsorted or a sorted T cell fraction (not recorded which). In DNA, the CDR3 is TGCGCCAGCAGCCCGGGACTAGCGGGATTGGTTTCCTACAATGAGCAGTTCTTC. Protein sequence: CASSPGLAGLVSYNEQFF.